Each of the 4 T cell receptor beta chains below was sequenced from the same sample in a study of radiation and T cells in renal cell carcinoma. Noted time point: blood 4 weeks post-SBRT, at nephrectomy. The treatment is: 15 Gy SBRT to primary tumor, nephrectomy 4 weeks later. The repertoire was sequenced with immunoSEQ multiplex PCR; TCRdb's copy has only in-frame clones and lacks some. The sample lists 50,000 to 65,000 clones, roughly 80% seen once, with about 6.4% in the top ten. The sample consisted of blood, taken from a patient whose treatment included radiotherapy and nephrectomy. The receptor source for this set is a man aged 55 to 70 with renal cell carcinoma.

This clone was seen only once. The CDR3 region is CASSQVQGGLYNEQFF. The CDR3 nucleotides read TGTGCCAGCAGCCAAGTACAGGGGGGTCTTTACAATGAGCAGTTCTTC. The chain links TRBV14 to TRBJ2-1; 8 bases align to TRBD1. This CDR3 comprises 16 residues. Germline lookup yields CDR1 SGHDN and CDR2 FVKESK. The V gene end was trimmed by 1 base and the J gene end by 4 bases; junction bases not matched to a gene: 6.

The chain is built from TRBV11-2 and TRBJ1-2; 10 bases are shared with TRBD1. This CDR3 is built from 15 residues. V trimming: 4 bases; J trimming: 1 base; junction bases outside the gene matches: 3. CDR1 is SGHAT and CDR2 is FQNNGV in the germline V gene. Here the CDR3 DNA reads TGTGCCAGCAGCTACGGACAGGGGGGTAACTATGGCTACACCTTC. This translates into CASSYGQGGNYGYTF.

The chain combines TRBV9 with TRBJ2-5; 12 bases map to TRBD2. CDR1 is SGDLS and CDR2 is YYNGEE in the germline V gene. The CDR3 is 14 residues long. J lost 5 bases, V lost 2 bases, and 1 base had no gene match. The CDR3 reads CASSVTSGSETQYF. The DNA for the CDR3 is TGTGCCAGCAGCGTGACTAGCGGGAGCGAGACCCAGTACTTC. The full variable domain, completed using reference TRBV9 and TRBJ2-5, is DSGVTQTPKHLITATGQRVTLRCSPRSGDLSVYWYQQSLDQGLQFLIQYYNGEERAKGNILERFSAQQFPDLHSELNLSSLELGDSALYFCASSVTSGSETQYFGPGTRLLVL.

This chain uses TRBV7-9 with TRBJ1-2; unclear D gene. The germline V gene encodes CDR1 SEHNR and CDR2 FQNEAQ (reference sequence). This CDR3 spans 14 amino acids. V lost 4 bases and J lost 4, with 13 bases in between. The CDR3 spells CASSSVAASYGYTF. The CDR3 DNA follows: TGTGCCAGCAGCTCGGTGGCGGCGAGCTATGGCTACACCTTC.